These T cell receptor beta chains were read from a single sample in a study of CD8+CD57+ T cells in acquired aplastic anemia. MiXCR, applied by TCRdb to the reads, yields one record per CDR3 protein. Counted here are roughly 240,000 distinct CDR3 sequences, around 45% occurring once; the ten biggest clones make up 7.8%. The specimen was sorted CD4+, CD8+, or CD8+CD57+ T cells (not recorded which) from PBMCs. The origin of the receptors is a human donor with aplastic anemia. The CDR3 runs from the conserved cysteine through the conserved F or W. The D gene is left open where the match is weak. Not every row has a clone size; where given, it reads once, few, many or a size class.

j_gene: TRBJ2-5
v_gene: TRBV19
abundance: .
d_gene: TRBD1
CDR3aa: CASSIEWDREEETQYF
CDR3nt: TGTGCCAGTAGTATCGAGTGGGACAGGGAAGAAGAGACCCAGTACTTC

j_gene: TRBJ2-5
v_gene: TRBV25-1
abundance: many
d_gene: .
CDR3aa: CASSEYSTNREKETQYF
CDR3nt: TGTGCCAGCAGTGAATATTCTACTAACAGGGAAAAAGAGACCCAGTACTTC

j_gene: TRBJ1-2
v_gene: TRBV4-1
abundance: many
d_gene: .
CDR3aa: CASSQVTTTNYGYTF
CDR3nt: TGCGCCAGCAGCCAAGTGACAACGACCAACTATGGCTACACCTTC

j_gene: TRBJ1-3
v_gene: TRBV10-3
abundance: .
d_gene: .
CDR3aa: CAISGDRRQGNTIYF
CDR3nt: TGTGCCATCAGCGGTGACAGGCGGCAGGGAAACACCATATATTTT

j_gene: TRBJ1-5
v_gene: TRBV12-3/TRBV12-4
abundance: many
d_gene: .
CDR3aa: CASSLVGSNQPQHF
CDR3nt: TGTGCCAGCAGTTTAGTCGGGAGCAATCAGCCCCAGCATTTT

j_gene: TRBJ2-1
v_gene: TRBV7-9
abundance: .
d_gene: .
CDR3aa: CASSPGPNNEQFF
CDR3nt: TGTGCCAGCAGCCCGGGCCCCAACAATGAGCAGTTCTTC

j_gene: TRBJ2-1
v_gene: TRBV7-3
abundance: .
d_gene: TRBD2
CDR3aa: CASSLYSGGAGEQFF
CDR3nt: TGTGCCAGCAGCCTATATAGCGGGGGGGCCGGGGAGCAGTTCTTC

j_gene: TRBJ1-6
v_gene: TRBV7-9
abundance: .
d_gene: TRBD1
CDR3aa: CASSPDSIQGTSPLHF
CDR3nt: TGTGCCAGCAGCCCCGACTCTATACAGGGGACCTCACCCCTCCACTTT

j_gene: TRBJ2-1
v_gene: TRBV15
abundance: few
d_gene: .
CDR3aa: CATSRDQERSEQFF
CDR3nt: TGTGCCACCAGCAGAGATCAAGAGCGTTCTGAGCAGTTCTTC

j_gene: TRBJ2-7
v_gene: TRBV19
abundance: .
d_gene: TRBD1
CDR3aa: CASSKNRGAYEQYF
CDR3nt: TGTGCCAGTAGTAAAAACAGGGGGGCCTACGAGCAGTACTTC

j_gene: TRBJ1-3
v_gene: TRBV7-8
abundance: many
d_gene: .
CDR3aa: CASSGAQANSGNTIYF
CDR3nt: TGTGCCAGCAGCGGGGCACAGGCAAACTCTGGAAACACCATATATTTT

j_gene: TRBJ2-7
v_gene: TRBV7-9
abundance: few
d_gene: .
CDR3aa: CATSRAPTGRYEQYF
CDR3nt: TGTGCCACCAGCAGAGCCCCGACAGGACGCTACGAGCAGTACTTC

j_gene: TRBJ2-7
v_gene: TRBV7-3
abundance: .
d_gene: .
CDR3aa: CASSLAAHEQYF
CDR3nt: TGTGCCAGCAGCTTAGCAGCTCACGAGCAGTACTTC

j_gene: TRBJ2-7
v_gene: TRBV6-5
abundance: many
d_gene: TRBD1
CDR3aa: CASSYATGAEQYF
CDR3nt: TGTGCCAGCAGTTACGCGACAGGGGCCGAGCAGTACTTC

j_gene: TRBJ2-7
v_gene: TRBV20-1
abundance: many
d_gene: .
CDR3aa: CSARDDSGYEQYF
CDR3nt: TGCAGTGCTAGAGATGATAGCGGCTACGAGCAGTACTTC

j_gene: TRBJ2-5
v_gene: TRBV12-3/TRBV12-4
abundance: .
d_gene: TRBD1
CDR3aa: CASSDTGGETQYF
CDR3nt: TGTGCCAGCAGCGATACAGGGGGTGAGACCCAGTACTTC

j_gene: TRBJ1-1
v_gene: TRBV30
abundance: few
d_gene: .
CDR3aa: CAWRAGKSTEAFF
CDR3nt: TGTGCCTGGAGGGCAGGGAAAAGCACTGAAGCTTTCTTT

j_gene: TRBJ1-2
v_gene: TRBV29-1
abundance: .
d_gene: TRBD1
CDR3aa: CSVEEQGALGYTF
CDR3nt: TGCAGCGTTGAAGAACAGGGGGCGTTAGGCTACACCTTC

j_gene: TRBJ2-1
v_gene: TRBV5-8
abundance: .
d_gene: .
CDR3aa: CASRGSGYNEQFF
CDR3nt: TGTGCCAGCAGAGGATCAGGGTACAATGAGCAGTTCTTC

j_gene: TRBJ1-6
v_gene: TRBV19
abundance: many
d_gene: .
CDR3aa: CASRLQASYNSPLHF
CDR3nt: TGTGCCAGTCGGTTGCAGGCCTCCTATAATTCACCCCTCCACTTT

j_gene: TRBJ2-7
v_gene: TRBV28
abundance: many
d_gene: .
CDR3aa: CASSGTVEQYF
CDR3nt: TGTGCCAGCAGTGGTACGGTCGAGCAGTACTTC

j_gene: TRBJ2-3
v_gene: TRBV29-1
abundance: many
d_gene: .
CDR3aa: CSVGARVNTDTQYF
CDR3nt: TGCAGCGTTGGGGCCAGGGTAAACACAGATACGCAGTATTTT

j_gene: TRBJ2-5
v_gene: TRBV30
abundance: many
d_gene: .
CDR3aa: CAWNDPKETQYF
CDR3nt: TGTGCCTGGAATGACCCGAAAGAGACCCAGTACTTC

j_gene: TRBJ1-4
v_gene: TRBV15
abundance: .
d_gene: .
CDR3aa: CATSRAWAATNEKLFF
CDR3nt: TGTGCCACCAGCAGAGCCTGGGCCGCAACTAATGAAAAACTGTTTTTT

j_gene: TRBJ1-2
v_gene: TRBV5-1
abundance: .
d_gene: TRBD1
CDR3aa: CASSKDGQGDGYTF
CDR3nt: TGCGCCAGCAGCAAGGATGGACAGGGCGACGGCTACACCTTC

j_gene: TRBJ2-3
v_gene: TRBV9
abundance: .
d_gene: TRBD2
CDR3aa: CASSVVAGVASTDTQYF
CDR3nt: TGTGCCAGCAGCGTAGTAGCGGGAGTAGCTAGCACAGATACGCAGTATTTT

j_gene: TRBJ1-1
v_gene: TRBV7-6
abundance: .
d_gene: TRBD1
CDR3aa: CASSHHLETGKNTEAFF
CDR3nt: TGTGCCAGCAGCCATCACTTAGAGACAGGGAAGAACACTGAAGCTTTCTTT

j_gene: TRBJ2-3
v_gene: TRBV20-1
abundance: .
d_gene: TRBD2
CDR3aa: CSATGTSADTQYF
CDR3nt: TGCAGTGCTACCGGGACTAGCGCAGATACGCAGTATTTT

j_gene: TRBJ1-2
v_gene: TRBV20-1
abundance: many
d_gene: .
CDR3aa: CSASAGFGYTF
CDR3nt: TGCAGTGCTAGTGCGGGATTTGGCTACACCTTC

j_gene: TRBJ1-3
v_gene: TRBV7-9
abundance: .
d_gene: TRBD1
CDR3aa: CASSSWTGPANYGYTIYF
CDR3nt: TGTGCCAGCAGCTCGTGGACAGGCCCTGCTAACTATGGCTACACCATATATTTT

j_gene: TRBJ1-6
v_gene: TRBV20-1
abundance: many
d_gene: .
CDR3aa: CSARGSYSPLHF
CDR3nt: TGCAGTGCAAGGGGGTCGTATTCACCCCTCCACTTT

j_gene: TRBJ2-7
v_gene: TRBV15
abundance: .
d_gene: .
CDR3aa: CATSRDRGNYEQYF
CDR3nt: TGTGCCACCAGCAGAGATCGGGGGAACTACGAGCAGTACTTC

j_gene: TRBJ2-7
v_gene: TRBV2
abundance: .
d_gene: .
CDR3aa: CASSEQGGPYF
CDR3nt: TGTGCCAGCAGTGAACAGGGAGGCCCGTACTTC

j_gene: TRBJ1-5
v_gene: TRBV2
abundance: many
d_gene: TRBD1
CDR3aa: CASREGRGSYSNQPQHF
CDR3nt: TGTGCCAGCAGGGAGGGCAGGGGGTCTTATAGCAATCAGCCCCAGCATTTT

j_gene: TRBJ2-7
v_gene: TRBV15
abundance: many
d_gene: .
CDR3aa: CATSRDRGGGNEQYF
CDR3nt: TGTGCCACCAGCAGAGATCGTGGGGGCGGCAACGAGCAGTACTTC

j_gene: TRBJ1-6
v_gene: TRBV28
abundance: many
d_gene: .
CDR3aa: CASSFGTNYSPLHF
CDR3nt: TGTGCCAGCAGTTTCGGGACAAATTATTCACCCCTCCACTTT

j_gene: TRBJ2-6
v_gene: TRBV5-4
abundance: few
d_gene: TRBD1
CDR3aa: CASGQGGSSGANVLTF
CDR3nt: TGTGCCAGCGGACAGGGGGGGAGCTCTGGGGCCAACGTCCTGACTTTC

j_gene: TRBJ1-2
v_gene: TRBV18
abundance: .
d_gene: TRBD1
CDR3aa: CASSPDRDGYTF
CDR3nt: TGTGCCAGCTCACCGGACAGGGATGGCTACACCTTC

j_gene: TRBJ2-1
v_gene: TRBV6-4
abundance: many
d_gene: TRBD2
CDR3aa: CASSGGTGGNEQFF
CDR3nt: TGTGCCAGCAGCGGGGGGACGGGGGGCAATGAGCAGTTCTTC

j_gene: TRBJ2-3
v_gene: TRBV19
abundance: once
d_gene: .
CDR3aa: CASRLTSTDTQYF
CDR3nt: TGTGCCAGTAGATTGACTAGCACAGATACGCAGTATTTT

j_gene: TRBJ2-7
v_gene: TRBV3-1
abundance: .
d_gene: TRBD2
CDR3aa: CASSQDPSSGGAQYF
CDR3nt: TGTGCCAGCAGCCAAGATCCGTCTAGCGGGGGGGCCCAGTACTTC

j_gene: TRBJ2-2
v_gene: TRBV10-3
abundance: .
d_gene: .
CDR3aa: CAISDGAGELFF
CDR3nt: TGTGCCATCAGTGATGGGGCCGGGGAGCTGTTTTTT

j_gene: TRBJ2-1
v_gene: TRBV15
abundance: many
d_gene: TRBD1
CDR3aa: CATSRGDRDNEQFF
CDR3nt: TGTGCCACCAGCAGAGGCGACAGGGACAATGAGCAGTTCTTC

j_gene: TRBJ2-7
v_gene: TRBV10-3
abundance: .
d_gene: TRBD1
CDR3aa: CATSDRGYEQYF
CDR3nt: TGTGCCACCTCGGACAGGGGTTACGAGCAGTACTTC

j_gene: TRBJ2-3
v_gene: TRBV19
abundance: .
d_gene: TRBD1
CDR3aa: CASSITGGTTDTQYF
CDR3nt: TGTGCCAGTAGTATTACAGGGGGCACCACAGATACGCAGTATTTT

j_gene: TRBJ2-7
v_gene: TRBV6-1
abundance: few
d_gene: .
CDR3aa: CASSQIQISYEQYF
CDR3nt: TGTGCCAGCAGTCAAATACAGATATCTTACGAGCAGTACTTC

j_gene: TRBJ2-7
v_gene: TRBV20-1
abundance: .
d_gene: TRBD2
CDR3aa: CSPLAVTYEQYF
CDR3nt: TGCAGCCCACTAGCGGTTACCTACGAGCAGTACTTC

j_gene: TRBJ1-2
v_gene: TRBV24-1
abundance: .
d_gene: TRBD1
CDR3aa: CATSDTKGTGGPPESYTF
CDR3nt: TGTGCCACCAGTGATACCAAGGGGACAGGGGGCCCTCCGGAGAGCTACACCTTC

j_gene: TRBJ2-7
v_gene: TRBV7-8
abundance: .
d_gene: TRBD2
CDR3aa: CASSRRAGDYEQYF
CDR3nt: TGTGCCAGCAGCCGAAGAGCGGGGGACTACGAGCAGTACTTC

j_gene: TRBJ2-1
v_gene: TRBV29-1
abundance: .
d_gene: .
CDR3aa: CSSESTGINEQFF
CDR3nt: TGCAGCAGTGAGTCTACCGGGATCAATGAGCAGTTCTTC

j_gene: TRBJ1-1
v_gene: TRBV9
abundance: many
d_gene: .
CDR3aa: CASSVDVRGGAEDTEAFF
CDR3nt: TGTGCCAGCAGCGTAGATGTGAGGGGGGGCGCGGAGGACACTGAAGCTTTCTTT

j_gene: TRBJ1-3
v_gene: TRBV12-3/TRBV12-4
abundance: .
d_gene: .
CDR3aa: CASSKLIPSTTDGNTIYF
CDR3nt: TGTGCCAGCAGTAAACTAATACCGTCCACCACCGACGGAAACACCATATATTTT

j_gene: TRBJ2-7
v_gene: TRBV7-3
abundance: many
d_gene: .
CDR3aa: CAGTAQRTPEQYF
CDR3nt: TGTGCCGGTACAGCTCAACGTACCCCCGAGCAGTACTTC

j_gene: TRBJ1-2
v_gene: TRBV7-2
abundance: .
d_gene: .
CDR3aa: CASSSDMTELDYGYTF
CDR3nt: TGTGCCAGCAGTTCCGATATGACGGAGCTTGACTATGGCTACACCTTC

j_gene: TRBJ1-3
v_gene: TRBV7-9
abundance: many
d_gene: .
CDR3aa: CASRPPGFSGNTIYF
CDR3nt: TGTGCCAGCAGGCCACCAGGGTTCTCTGGAAACACCATATATTTT

j_gene: TRBJ2-4
v_gene: TRBV5-5
abundance: once
d_gene: .
CDR3aa: CASSLDSYNEQYF
CDR3nt: TGTGCCAGCAGCTTGGACAGCTACAATGAGCAGTACTTC

j_gene: TRBJ2-1
v_gene: TRBV6-1
abundance: .
d_gene: .
CDR3aa: CASSLRQLDLYNEQFF
CDR3nt: TGTGCCAGCAGTCTCCGACAGTTGGATCTATACAATGAGCAGTTCTTC

j_gene: TRBJ2-7
v_gene: TRBV10-3
abundance: few
d_gene: .
CDR3aa: CAISFGAEQYF
CDR3nt: TGTGCCATCAGTTTCGGGGCCGAGCAGTACTTC

j_gene: TRBJ2-7
v_gene: TRBV5-4
abundance: few
d_gene: .
CDR3aa: CASSPLARVPYEQYF
CDR3nt: TGTGCCAGCTCACCTCTTGCTAGGGTTCCCTACGAGCAGTACTTC